Many counts were recorded for the clone carrying this TCR beta chain. Its specificity is unknown. This sample was included in a study of T cells in Graves' hyperthyroidism and ophthalmopathy. Broader study findings: A model of 13 V-J features distinguished ophthalmopathy from stable hyperthyroidism.

What was amplified from RNA transcripts were TCR beta CDR3 regions. In the first-round RT-PCR of the TCR CDR3, the HTBI primer set was used. TCRdb itself ran the multiplex PCR reads through MiXCR, one entry per CDR3 protein. The table has 550,000 to 650,000 distinct CDR3 sequences, roughly 14% seen once. Subjects aged 18 to 65 presented with newly diagnosed hyperthyroidism of less than 2 months' duration. Exclusions: uncontrolled infection, other autoimmune disease, pregnancy, lactation. The authors took PBMCs from roughly 9.3 ml fresh peripheral blood. The sample was blood. The clonotype was recovered from a woman aged 30 to 39 with Graves' hyperthyroidism that later progressed to Graves' ophthalmopathy.

CDR3 in amino acids: CASSIGTMIGELFF. The CDR3 DNA sequence: TGTGCCAGCAGTATCGGGACTATGATCGGGGAGCTGTTTTTT. The rearrangement uses TRBV27 and TRBJ2-2, with TRBD2 matching over 7 bases. Germline V gene data show CDR1 as MNHEY and CDR2 as SMNVEV (reference sequence). This CDR3 is 14 amino acids long. V lost 5 bases and J lost 7; bases outside the gene matches: 7.